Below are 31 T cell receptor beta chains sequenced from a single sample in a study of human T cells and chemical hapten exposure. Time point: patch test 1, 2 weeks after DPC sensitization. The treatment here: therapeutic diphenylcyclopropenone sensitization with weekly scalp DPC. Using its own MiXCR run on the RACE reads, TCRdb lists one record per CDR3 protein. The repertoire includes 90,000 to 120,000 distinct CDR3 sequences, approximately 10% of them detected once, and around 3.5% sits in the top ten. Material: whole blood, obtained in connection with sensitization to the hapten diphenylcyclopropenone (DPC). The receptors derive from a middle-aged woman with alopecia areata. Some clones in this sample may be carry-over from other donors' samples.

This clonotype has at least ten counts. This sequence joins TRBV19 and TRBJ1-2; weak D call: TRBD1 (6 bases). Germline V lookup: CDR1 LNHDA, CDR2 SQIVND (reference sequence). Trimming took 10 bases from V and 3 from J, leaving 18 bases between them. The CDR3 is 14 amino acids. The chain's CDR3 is CATNLWAGDYGYTF. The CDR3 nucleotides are TGTGCCACTAATCTCTGGGCAGGGGACTATGGCTACACCTTC.

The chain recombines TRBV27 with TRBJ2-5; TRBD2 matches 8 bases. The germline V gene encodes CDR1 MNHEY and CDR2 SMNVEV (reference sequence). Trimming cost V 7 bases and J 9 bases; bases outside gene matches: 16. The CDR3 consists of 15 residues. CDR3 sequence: CASTTRPGGAAAQYF. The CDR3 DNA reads TGTGCCAGCACCACTAGACCGGGAGGGGCCGCGGCCCAGTACTTC.

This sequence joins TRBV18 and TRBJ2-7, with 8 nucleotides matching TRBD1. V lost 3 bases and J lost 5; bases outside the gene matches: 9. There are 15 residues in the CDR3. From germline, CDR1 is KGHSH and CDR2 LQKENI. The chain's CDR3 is CASSPGQGGLNEQYF. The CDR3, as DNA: TGTGCCAGCTCACCCGGACAGGGAGGTTTGAACGAGCAGTACTTC.

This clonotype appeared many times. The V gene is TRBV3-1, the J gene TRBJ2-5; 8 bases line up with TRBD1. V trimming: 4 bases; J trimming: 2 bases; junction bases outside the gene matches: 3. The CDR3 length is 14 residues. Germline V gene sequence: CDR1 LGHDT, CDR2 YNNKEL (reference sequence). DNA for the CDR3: TGTGCCAGCAGCCTTCGGACAGGGCAAGAGACCCAGTACTTC. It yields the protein CASSLRTGQETQYF.

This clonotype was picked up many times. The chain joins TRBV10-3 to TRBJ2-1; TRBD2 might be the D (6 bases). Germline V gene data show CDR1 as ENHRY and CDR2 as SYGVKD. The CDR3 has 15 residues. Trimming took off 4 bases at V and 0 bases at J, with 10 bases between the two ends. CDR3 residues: CAISGIGGSYNEQFF. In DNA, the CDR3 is TGTGCCATCAGTGGTATCGGGGGCTCCTACAATGAGCAGTTCTTC.

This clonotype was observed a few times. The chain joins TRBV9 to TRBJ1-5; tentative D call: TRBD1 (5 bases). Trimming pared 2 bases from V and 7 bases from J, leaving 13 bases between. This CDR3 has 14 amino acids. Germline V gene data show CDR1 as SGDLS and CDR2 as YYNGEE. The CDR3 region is CASSVGTSLQPQHF. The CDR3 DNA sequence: TGTGCCAGCAGCGTTGGGACTTCCCTACAGCCCCAGCATTTT. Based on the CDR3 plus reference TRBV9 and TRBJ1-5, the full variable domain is DSGVTQTPKHLITATGQRVTLRCSPRSGDLSVYWYQQSLDQGLQFLIQYYNGEERAKGNILERFSAQQFPDLHSELNLSSLELGDSALYFCASSVGTSLQPQHFGDGTRLSIL.

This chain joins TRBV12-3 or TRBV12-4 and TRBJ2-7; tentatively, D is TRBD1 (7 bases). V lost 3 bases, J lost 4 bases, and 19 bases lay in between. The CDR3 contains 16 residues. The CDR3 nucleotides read TGTGCCAGCAGTTTTCCCCCGGGGGCAGGGGGGTACGAGCAGTACTTC. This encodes CASSFPPGAGGYEQYF.

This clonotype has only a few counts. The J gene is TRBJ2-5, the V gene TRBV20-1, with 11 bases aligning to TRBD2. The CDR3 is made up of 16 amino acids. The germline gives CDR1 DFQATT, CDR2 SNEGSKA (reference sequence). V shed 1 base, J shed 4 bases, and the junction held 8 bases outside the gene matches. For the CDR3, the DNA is TGCAGTGCTAGAGTAGCTAGCGGGGGGCGAGGAGAGACCCAGTACTTC. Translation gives CSARVASGGRGETQYF.

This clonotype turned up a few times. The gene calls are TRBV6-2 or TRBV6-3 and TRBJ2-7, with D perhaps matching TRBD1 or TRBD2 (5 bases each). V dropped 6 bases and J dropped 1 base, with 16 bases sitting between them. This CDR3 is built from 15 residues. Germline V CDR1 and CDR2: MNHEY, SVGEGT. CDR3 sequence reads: CASSYRGRLSYEQYF. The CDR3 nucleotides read TGTGCCAGCAGCTATCGGGGCAGGCTATCCTACGAGCAGTACTTC.

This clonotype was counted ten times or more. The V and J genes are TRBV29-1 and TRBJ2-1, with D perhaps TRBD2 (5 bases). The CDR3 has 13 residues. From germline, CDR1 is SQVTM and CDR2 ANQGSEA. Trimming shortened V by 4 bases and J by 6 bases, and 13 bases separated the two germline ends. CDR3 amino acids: CSVVWAGRNEQFF. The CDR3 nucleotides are TGCAGCGTTGTTTGGGCGGGCCGCAATGAGCAGTTCTTC.

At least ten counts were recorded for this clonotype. The CDR3 nucleotides are TGTGCCAGCAGCCGGACTGTCAATGAGCAGTTCTTC. Translating gives CASSRTVNEQFF. The chain links TRBV3-1 to TRBJ2-1; possible D gene TRBD2, 5 bases. Germline lookup yields CDR1 LGHDT and CDR2 YNNKEL (reference sequence). This CDR3 is 12 amino acids long. V lost 4 bases and J 6 bases, leaving 7 bases between the germline ends.

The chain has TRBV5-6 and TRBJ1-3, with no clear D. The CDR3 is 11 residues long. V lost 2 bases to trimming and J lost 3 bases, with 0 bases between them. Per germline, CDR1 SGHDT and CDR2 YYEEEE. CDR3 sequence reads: CASSFGNTIYF. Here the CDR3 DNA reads TGTGCCAGCAGCTTTGGAAACACCATATATTTT.

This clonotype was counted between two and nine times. The CDR3 sequence: CSVRQGGANTEAFF. In DNA, the CDR3 is TGCAGCGTTCGACAGGGAGGCGCGAACACTGAAGCTTTCTTT. J is TRBJ1-1 and V is TRBV29-1, with 7 bases identical to TRBD1. The CDR3 contains 14 residues. The V segment lost 5 bases and the J segment 1 base; nucleotides outside the gene matches: 7. Germline V gives CDR1 SQVTM, CDR2 ANQGSEA.

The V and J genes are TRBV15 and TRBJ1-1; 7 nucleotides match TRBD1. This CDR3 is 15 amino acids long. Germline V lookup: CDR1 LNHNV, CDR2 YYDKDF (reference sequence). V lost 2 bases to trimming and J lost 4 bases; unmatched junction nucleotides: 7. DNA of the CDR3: TGTGCCACCAGCAGATTACAGGGGTCGGGCACTGAAGCTTTCTTT. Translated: CATSRLQGSGTEAFF.

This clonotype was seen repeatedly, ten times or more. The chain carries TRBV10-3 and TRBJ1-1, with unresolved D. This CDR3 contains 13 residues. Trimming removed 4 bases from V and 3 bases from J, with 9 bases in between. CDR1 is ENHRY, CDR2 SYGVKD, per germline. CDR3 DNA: TGTGCCATCAGTGTTAACGGCTACACTGAAGCTTTCTTT. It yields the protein CAISVNGYTEAFF.

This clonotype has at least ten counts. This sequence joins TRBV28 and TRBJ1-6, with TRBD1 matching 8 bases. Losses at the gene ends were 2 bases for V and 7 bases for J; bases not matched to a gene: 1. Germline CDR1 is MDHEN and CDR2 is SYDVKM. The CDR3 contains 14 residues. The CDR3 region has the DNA TGTGCCAGCAGTTTAAGGACAGGGAATTCACCCCTCCACTTT. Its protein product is CASSLRTGNSPLHF. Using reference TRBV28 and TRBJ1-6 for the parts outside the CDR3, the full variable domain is DVKVTQSSRYLVKRTGEKVFLECVQDMDHENMFWYRQDPGLGLRLIYFSYDVKMKEKGDIPEGYSVSREKKERFSLILESASTNQTSMYLCASSLRTGNSPLHFGNGTRLTVT.

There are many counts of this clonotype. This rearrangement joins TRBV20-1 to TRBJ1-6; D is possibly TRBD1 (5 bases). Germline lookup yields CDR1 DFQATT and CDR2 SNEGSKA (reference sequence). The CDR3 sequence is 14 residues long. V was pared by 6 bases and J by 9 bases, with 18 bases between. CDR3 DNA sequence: TGCAGTGCAACGGGGGACTTCGGAAGTTCACCCCTCCACTTT. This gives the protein CSATGDFGSSPLHF.

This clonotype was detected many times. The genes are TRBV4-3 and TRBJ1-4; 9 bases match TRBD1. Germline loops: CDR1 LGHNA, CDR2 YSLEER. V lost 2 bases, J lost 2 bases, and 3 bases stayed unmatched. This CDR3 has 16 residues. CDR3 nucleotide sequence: TGCGCCAGCAGCCAACATACAGGGGGCACTAATGAAAAACTGTTTTTT. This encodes CASSQHTGGTNEKLFF.

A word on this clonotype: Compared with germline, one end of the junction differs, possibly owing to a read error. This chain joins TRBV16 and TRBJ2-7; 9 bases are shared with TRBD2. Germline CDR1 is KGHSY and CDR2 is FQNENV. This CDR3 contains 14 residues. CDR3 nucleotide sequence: TGTGCCAGCAGCCAACAGCGGGGGGACTACGGGCAGTACTTC. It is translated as CASSQQRGDYGQYF.

CDR3 in amino acids: CASSLARDSSYEQYF. The CDR3 nucleotides read TGTGCCAGCAGCTTAGCCCGGGACAGCTCCTACGAGCAGTACTTC. The rearrangement uses TRBV7-9 and TRBJ2-7; 7 nucleotides match TRBD1. The CDR3 loop spans 15 amino acids. The germline gives CDR1 SEHNR, CDR2 FQNEAQ (reference sequence). The ends lost 0 bases at V and 0 bases at J; junction bases unmatched: 2.

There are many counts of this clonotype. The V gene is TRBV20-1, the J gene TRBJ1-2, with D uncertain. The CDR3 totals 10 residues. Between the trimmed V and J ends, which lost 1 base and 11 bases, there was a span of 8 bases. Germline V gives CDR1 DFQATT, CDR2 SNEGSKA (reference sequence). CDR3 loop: CSARATPYTF. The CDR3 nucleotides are TGCAGTGCTAGAGCGACACCGTACACCTTC.

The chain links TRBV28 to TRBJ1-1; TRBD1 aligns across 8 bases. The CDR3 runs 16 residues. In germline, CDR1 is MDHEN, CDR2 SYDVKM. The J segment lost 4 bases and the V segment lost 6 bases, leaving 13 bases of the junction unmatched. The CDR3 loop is CASRPGLRGLGTEAFF. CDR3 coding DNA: TGTGCCAGCAGACCAGGCCTCAGGGGGCTCGGCACTGAAGCTTTCTTT.

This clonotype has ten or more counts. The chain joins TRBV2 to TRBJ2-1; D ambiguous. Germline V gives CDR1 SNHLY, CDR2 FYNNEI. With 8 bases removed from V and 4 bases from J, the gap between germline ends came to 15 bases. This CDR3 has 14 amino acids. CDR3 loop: CASGDAAYYNEQFF. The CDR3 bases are TGTGCCAGCGGGGATGCAGCATATTACAATGAGCAGTTCTTC.

CDR3: CASSLRDGGQETQYF. The CDR3 DNA sequence: TGTGCCAGCAGTCTCCGGGACGGAGGACAAGAGACCCAGTACTTC. The rearrangement uses TRBV6-5 and TRBJ2-5, with D perhaps being TRBD1 or TRBD2 (5 bases each). Germline CDR1 MNHEY, CDR2 SVGAGI. CDR3 length: 15 residues. Trimming cost V 5 bases and J 2 bases, with 15 bases left between them.

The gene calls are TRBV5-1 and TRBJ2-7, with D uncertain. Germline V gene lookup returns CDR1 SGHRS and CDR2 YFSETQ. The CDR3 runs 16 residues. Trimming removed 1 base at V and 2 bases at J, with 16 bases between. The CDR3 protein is CASSLTGPLSTYEQYF. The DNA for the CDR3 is TGCGCCAGCAGCTTGACCGGGCCTCTATCTACCTACGAGCAGTACTTC.

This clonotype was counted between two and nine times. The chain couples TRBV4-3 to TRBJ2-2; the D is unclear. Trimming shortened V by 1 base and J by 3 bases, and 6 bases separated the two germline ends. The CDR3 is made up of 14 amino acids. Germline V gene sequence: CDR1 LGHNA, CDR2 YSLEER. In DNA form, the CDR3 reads TGCGCCAGCAGCCAAGGCTGGGACACCGGGGAGCTGTTTTTT. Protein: CASSQGWDTGELFF.

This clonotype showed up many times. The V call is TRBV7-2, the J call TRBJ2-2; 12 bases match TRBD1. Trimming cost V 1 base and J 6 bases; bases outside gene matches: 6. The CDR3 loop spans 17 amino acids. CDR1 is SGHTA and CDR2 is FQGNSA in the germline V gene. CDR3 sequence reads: CASSLGRDRGPSGELFF. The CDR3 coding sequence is TGTGCCAGCAGCTTAGGCCGGGACAGGGGGCCCTCCGGGGAGCTGTTTTTT.

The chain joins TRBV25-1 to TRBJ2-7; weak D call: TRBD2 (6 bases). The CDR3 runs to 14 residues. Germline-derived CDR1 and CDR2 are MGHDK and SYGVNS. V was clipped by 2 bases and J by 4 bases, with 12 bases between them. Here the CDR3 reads CASSETGSGYEQYF. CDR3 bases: TGTGCCAGCAGTGAAACCGGGAGCGGGTACGAGCAGTACTTC.

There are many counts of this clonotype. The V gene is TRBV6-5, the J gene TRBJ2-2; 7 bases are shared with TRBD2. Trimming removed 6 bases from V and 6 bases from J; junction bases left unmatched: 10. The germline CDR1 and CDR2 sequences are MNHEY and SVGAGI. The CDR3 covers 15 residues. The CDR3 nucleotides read TGTGCCAGCAGGAACTTTGGCGGGGGAGCCGGGGAGCTGTTTTTT. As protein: CASRNFGGGAGELFF.

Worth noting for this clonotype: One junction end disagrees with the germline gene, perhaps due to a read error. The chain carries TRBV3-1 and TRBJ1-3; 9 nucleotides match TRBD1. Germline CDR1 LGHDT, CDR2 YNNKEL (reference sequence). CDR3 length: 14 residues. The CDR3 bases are TGTCCCAGCAGCCGACAGGGGGCTGGAAACACCATATATTTT. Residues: CPSSRQGAGNTIYF.

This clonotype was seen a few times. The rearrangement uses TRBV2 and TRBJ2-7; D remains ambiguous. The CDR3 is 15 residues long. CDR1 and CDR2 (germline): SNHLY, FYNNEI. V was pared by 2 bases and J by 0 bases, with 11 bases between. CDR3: CASSELRLSSYEQYF. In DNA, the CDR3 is TGTGCCAGCAGTGAATTACGGCTGAGCTCCTACGAGCAGTACTTC. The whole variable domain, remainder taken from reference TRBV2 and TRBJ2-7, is EPEVTQTPSHQVTQMGQEVILRCVPISNHLYFYWYRQILGQKVEFLVSFYNNEISEKSEIFDDQFSVERPDGSNFTLKIRSTKLEDSAMYFCASSELRLSSYEQYFGPGTRLTVT.